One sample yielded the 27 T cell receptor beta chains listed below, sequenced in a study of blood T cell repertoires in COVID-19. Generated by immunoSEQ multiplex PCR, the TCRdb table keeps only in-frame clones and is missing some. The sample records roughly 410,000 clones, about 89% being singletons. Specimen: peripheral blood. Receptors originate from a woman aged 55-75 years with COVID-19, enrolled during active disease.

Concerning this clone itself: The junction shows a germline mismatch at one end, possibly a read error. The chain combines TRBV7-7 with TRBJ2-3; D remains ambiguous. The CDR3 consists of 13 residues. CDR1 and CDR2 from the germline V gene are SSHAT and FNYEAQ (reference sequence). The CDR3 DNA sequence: TGTGCTAGCAGCCTAACCGGCACAGATACGCAGTATTTT. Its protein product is CASSLTGTDTQYF.

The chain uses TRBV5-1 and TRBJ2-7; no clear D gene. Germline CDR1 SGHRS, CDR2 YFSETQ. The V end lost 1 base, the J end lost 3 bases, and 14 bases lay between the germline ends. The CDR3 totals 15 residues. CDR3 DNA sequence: TGCGCCAGCAGCTTGCGCGGCGGCACGTACTACGAGCAGTACTTC. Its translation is CASSLRGGTYYEQYF.

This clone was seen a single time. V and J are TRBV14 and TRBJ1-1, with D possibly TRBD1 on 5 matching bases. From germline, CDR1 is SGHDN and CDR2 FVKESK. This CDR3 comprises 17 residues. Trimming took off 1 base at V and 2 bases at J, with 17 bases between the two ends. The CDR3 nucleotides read TGTGCCAGCAGCCAAGCTTCCGCCGTGGGGCGAAACACTGAAGCTTTCTTT. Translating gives CASSQASAVGRNTEAFF.

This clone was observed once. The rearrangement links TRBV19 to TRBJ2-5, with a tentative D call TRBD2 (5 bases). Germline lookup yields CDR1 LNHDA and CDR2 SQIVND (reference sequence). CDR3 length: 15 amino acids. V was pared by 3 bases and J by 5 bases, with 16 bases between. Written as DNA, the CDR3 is TGTGCCAGTAGTATGAGGCTAGCAAGGAGGGAGACCCAGTACTTC. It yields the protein CASSMRLARRETQYF.

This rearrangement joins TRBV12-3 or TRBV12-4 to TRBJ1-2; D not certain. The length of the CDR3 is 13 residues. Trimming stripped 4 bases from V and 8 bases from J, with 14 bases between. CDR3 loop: CASSSFRLSGYTF. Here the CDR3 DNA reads TGTGCCAGCAGTTCCTTTCGACTTTCAGGCTACACCTTC.

The CDR3 loop is CASSVGGGLRNEQFF. The CDR3 DNA sequence: TGTGCCAGCAGTGTAGGCGGGGGGTTGAGGAATGAGCAGTTCTTC. The chain uses TRBV2 and TRBJ2-1, with TRBD2 matching 8 bases. CDR3 length: 15 residues. The ends lost 4 bases at V and 7 bases at J; junction bases unmatched: 9. The germline gives CDR1 SNHLY, CDR2 FYNNEI.

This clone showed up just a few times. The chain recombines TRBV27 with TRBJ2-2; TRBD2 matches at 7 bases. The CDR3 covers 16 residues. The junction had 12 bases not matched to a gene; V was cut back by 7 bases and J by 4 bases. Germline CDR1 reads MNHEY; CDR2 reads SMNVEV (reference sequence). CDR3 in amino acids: CASTREAGMGTGELFF. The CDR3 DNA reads TGTGCCAGCACCCGGGAGGCAGGGATGGGCACCGGGGAGCTGTTTTTT.

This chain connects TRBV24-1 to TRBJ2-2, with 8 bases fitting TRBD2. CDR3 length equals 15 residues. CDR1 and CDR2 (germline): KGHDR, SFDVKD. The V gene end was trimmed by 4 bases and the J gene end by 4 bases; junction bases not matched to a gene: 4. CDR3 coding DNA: TGTGCCACCAGTGACGGCGGGGGGTTCACCGGGGAGCTGTTTTTT. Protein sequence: CATSDGGGFTGELFF.

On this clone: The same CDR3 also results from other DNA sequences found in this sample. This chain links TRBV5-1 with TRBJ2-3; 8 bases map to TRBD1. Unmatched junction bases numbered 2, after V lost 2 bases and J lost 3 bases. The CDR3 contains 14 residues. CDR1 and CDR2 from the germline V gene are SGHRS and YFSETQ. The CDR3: CASSFGQGTDTQYF. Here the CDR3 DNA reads TGCGCCAGCAGCTTCGGACAGGGAACAGATACGCAGTATTTT.

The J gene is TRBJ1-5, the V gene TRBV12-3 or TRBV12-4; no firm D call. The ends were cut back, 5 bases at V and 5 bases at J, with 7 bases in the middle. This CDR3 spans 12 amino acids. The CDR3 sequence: CASSLDYQPQHF. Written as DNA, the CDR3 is TGTGCCAGCAGTCTCGACTATCAGCCCCAGCATTTT.

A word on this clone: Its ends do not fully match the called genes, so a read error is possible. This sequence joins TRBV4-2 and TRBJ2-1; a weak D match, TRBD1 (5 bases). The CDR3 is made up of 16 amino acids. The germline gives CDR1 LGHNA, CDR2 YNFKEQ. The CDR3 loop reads CASTQARVSSYNEQFF. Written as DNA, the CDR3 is TGTGCCAGCACCCAAGCCAGGGTTAGCTCCTACAATGAGCAGTTCTTC.

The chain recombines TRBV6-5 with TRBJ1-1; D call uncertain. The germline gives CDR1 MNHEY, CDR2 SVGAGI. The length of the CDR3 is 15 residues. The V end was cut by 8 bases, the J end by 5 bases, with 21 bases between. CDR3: CASYRHGISKTEAFF. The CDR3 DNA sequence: TGTGCCAGCTACCGACACGGGATATCGAAAACTGAAGCTTTCTTT.

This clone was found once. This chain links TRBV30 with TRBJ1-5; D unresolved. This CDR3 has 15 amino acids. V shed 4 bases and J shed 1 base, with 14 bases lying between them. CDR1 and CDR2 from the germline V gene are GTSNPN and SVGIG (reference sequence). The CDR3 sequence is CAWTQKSPSNQPQHF. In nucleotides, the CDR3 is TGTGCCTGGACCCAAAAAAGCCCGAGCAATCAGCCCCAGCATTTT. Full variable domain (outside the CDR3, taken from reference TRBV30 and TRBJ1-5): SQTIHQWPATLVQPVGSPLSLECTVEGTSNPNLYWYRQAAGRGLQLLFYSVGIGQISSEVPQNLSASRPQDRQFILSSKKLLLSDSGFYLCAWTQKSPSNQPQHFGDGTRLSIL.

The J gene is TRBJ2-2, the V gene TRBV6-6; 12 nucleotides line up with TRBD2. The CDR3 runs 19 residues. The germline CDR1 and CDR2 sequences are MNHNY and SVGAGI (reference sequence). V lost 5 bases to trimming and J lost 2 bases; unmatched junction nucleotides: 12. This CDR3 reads CASSRYKLAGGPNTGELFF. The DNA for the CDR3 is TGTGCCAGCAGTCGCTACAAACTAGCGGGGGGCCCAAACACCGGGGAGCTGTTTTTT.

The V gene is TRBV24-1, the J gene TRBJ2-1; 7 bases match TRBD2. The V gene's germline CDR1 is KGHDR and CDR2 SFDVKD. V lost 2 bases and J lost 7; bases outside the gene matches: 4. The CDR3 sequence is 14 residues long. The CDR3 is CATSDSGGLNEQFF. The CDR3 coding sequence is TGTGCCACCAGTGATTCGGGGGGACTGAATGAGCAGTTCTTC.

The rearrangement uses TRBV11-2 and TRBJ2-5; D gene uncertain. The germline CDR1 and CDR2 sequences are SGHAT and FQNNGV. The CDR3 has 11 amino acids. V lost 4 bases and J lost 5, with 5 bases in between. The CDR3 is CASSYGETQYF. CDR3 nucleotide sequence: TGTGCCAGCAGCTACGGGGAGACCCAGTACTTC.

The CDR3 DNA reads TGTGCCAGCAGCCCCTCCATTAGAAACAGGGTGGGGAACTCCTACAATGAGCAGTTCTTC. Translation gives CASSPSIRNRVGNSYNEQFF. V and J are TRBV6-6 and TRBJ2-1; tentatively, D is TRBD1 (6 bases). The length of the CDR3 is 20 residues. V lost 6 bases to trimming and J lost 0 bases, with 27 bases between them. Germline V gene lookup returns CDR1 MNHNY and CDR2 SVGAGI (reference sequence).

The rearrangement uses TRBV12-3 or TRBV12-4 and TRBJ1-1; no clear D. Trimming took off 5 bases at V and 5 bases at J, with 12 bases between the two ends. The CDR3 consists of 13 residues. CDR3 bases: TGTGCCAGCAGTCGGGAGTCATTGACTGAAGCTTTCTTT. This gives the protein CASSRESLTEAFF.

CDR3 nucleotides: TGTGCCAGCAGCCCAGCCGGACAGGGGATGGAGACCCAGTACTTC. Its protein is CASSPAGQGMETQYF. J is TRBJ2-5 and V is TRBV9; TRBD1 matches 9 bases. This CDR3 has 15 amino acids. Germline loops: CDR1 SGDLS, CDR2 YYNGEE. V shed 4 bases and J 5 bases; nucleotides not matched to a gene: 9.

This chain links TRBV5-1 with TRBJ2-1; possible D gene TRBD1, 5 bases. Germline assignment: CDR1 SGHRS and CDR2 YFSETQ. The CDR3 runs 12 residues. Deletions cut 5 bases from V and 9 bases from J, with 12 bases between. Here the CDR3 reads CASRAGKGEQFF. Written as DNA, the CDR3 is TGCGCCAGCAGAGCAGGGAAGGGTGAGCAGTTCTTC. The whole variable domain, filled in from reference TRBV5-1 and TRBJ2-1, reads KAGVTQTPRYLIKTRGQQVTLSCSPISGHRSVSWYQQTPGQGLQFLFEYFSETQRNKGNFPGRFSGRQFSNSRSEMNVSTLELGDSALYLCASRAGKGEQFFGPGTRLTVL.

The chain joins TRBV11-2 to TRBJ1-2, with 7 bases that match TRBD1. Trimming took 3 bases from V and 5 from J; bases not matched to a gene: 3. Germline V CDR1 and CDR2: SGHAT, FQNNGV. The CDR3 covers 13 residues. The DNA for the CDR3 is TGTGCCAGCAGCTTGGGACAGTTATATGGCTACACCTTC. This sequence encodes CASSLGQLYGYTF.

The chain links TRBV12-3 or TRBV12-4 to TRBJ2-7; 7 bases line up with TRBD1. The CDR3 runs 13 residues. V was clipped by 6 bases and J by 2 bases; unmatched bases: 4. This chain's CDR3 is CASSYDRAYEQYF. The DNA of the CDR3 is TGTGCCAGCAGCTACGACAGGGCCTACGAGCAGTACTTC.

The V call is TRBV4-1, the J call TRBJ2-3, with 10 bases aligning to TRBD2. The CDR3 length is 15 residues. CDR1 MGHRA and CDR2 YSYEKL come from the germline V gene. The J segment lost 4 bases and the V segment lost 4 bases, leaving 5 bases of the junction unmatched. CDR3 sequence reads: CASSLLAGAADTQYF. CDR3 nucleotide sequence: TGCGCCAGCAGCCTCCTAGCGGGGGCTGCAGATACGCAGTATTTT.

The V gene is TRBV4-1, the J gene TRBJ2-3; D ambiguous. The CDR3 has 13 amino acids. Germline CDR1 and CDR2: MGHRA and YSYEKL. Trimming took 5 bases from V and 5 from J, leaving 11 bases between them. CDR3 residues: CASSNQREDTQYF. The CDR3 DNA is TGCGCCAGCAGCAATCAACGAGAAGATACGCAGTATTTT.

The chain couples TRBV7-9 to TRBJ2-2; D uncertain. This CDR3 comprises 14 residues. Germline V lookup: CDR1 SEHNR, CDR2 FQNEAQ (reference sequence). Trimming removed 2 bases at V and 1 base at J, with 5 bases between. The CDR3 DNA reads TGTGCCAGCAGCTTACACGGGAACACCGGGGAGCTGTTTTTT. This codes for CASSLHGNTGELFF.

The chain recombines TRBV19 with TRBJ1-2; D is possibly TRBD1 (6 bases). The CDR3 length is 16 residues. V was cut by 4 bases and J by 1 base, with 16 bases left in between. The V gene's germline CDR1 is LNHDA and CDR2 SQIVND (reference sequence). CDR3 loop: CASSTDRSYNNYGYTF. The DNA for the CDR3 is TGTGCCAGTAGTACCGACAGGAGCTACAATAACTATGGCTACACCTTC.

The CDR3 loop is CASKGDRGTDTQYF. In DNA, the CDR3 is TGTGCCAGCAAGGGGGACAGGGGCACAGATACGCAGTATTTT. The gene calls are TRBV6-5 and TRBJ2-3; 9 nucleotides agree with TRBD1. The CDR3 loop spans 14 amino acids. Losses at the gene ends were 7 bases for V and 1 base for J; bases not matched to a gene: 3. Germline V gene data show CDR1 as MNHEY and CDR2 as SVGAGI.